This TCR beta chain originates from a study of tissue T cells after allogeneic stem cell transplantation. Findings and limits, study-wide: Within patients, tissue anatomy strongly shaped TCR repertoire composition. Sampling depth was limited, and the cohort was small and clinically varied. Blood and spleen captured only part of the tissue TCR repertoire.

The ends were cut back, 1 base at V and 4 bases at J, with 7 bases in the middle. The CDR3 runs to 13 residues. Germline lookup yields CDR1 NSHNY and CDR2 SYGAGN. Clones were sequenced by immunoSEQ multiplex PCR, and TCRdb holds only the in-frame ones, with some missing. The sample shows roughly 2,000 clones, roughly 45% of them seen only once. Time point defined: mouse harvest day 14 after allogeneic transplant. Mouse grafts combined 10^7 T-cell-depleted bone marrow cells with 10^6 splenic CD5+ T cells. This mouse GVHD model was MHC-mismatched B6 to BALB/c, profiled day 7 or 14. A note on this clone: Antigen specificity is unknown. Germline and genes: mouse. The CDR3 end lies 1 residue beyond the end of the read and is filled in from the germline J gene.

This chain links TRBV13-1 with TRBJ2-4, with D tentatively TRBD2 (6 bases). The sequence was collected from a female BALB/c mouse given C57BL/6 T cells with graft-versus-host disease after an allogeneic hematopoietic cell transplant. The sample taken for sequencing was blood. CDR3 bases read: TGTGCCAGCAGTGATTTGGGGGAAAACACCTTGTAC. This translates into CASSDLGENTLY. The entire CDR3 protein is CASSDLGENTLYF.